What follows describes a single TCR beta chain. The specificity of this receptor is unknown. There are no base qualities to consult, and no much larger clone falls within one base. The sample comes from a study of blood T cell repertoires in COVID-19 (dated by TCRdb to between 2020 and 2021). Notes on the research overall: Samples covering the acute and convalescent phases of COVID-19 were provided by collaborators in the United States, Italy and Spain. The prospective study material was composed of cDNA or gDNA derived from T cells, B-cell-depleted T cells, or PBMCs. The dataset comprised deeply sampled blood TCRbeta repertoires from subjects exposed to, actively infected with, or recovered from COVID-19. The repertoires were made available in a free public database intended to serve as a resource for research on the immune response to SARS-CoV-2. The samples were drawn from two sources: the first 160 participants of the ongoing ImmuneRACE study, and 1,000 to 1,500 subjects contributed by 6 global collaborators. Nearly every sample came with metadata listing a de-identified subject ID, COVID-19 status, age in years and sex. Where available, HLA class I and class II types were obtained from metadata supplied by the sample provider rather than from assay-based typing.

Whole blood was collected in K2EDTA tubes by collaborating institutions according to the institutions' own protocols. For TCRbeta analysis, collaborators shipped samples in one of three forms: frozen whole blood, isolated PBMCs, or DNA extracted from either of those sample types. TCRbeta CDR3 regions were amplified from genomic DNA by means of the immunoSEQ Assay, a bias-controlled multiplex PCR. From the authors' description of their analysis: The number of nucleated cells in each sample was estimated from the amplification of reference gene primers within the assay. Sequence reads were collapsed and filtered to measure the absolute abundance of every unique TCRbeta CDR3 rearrangement. For each sample, productive Simpson clonality was calculated as the square root of Simpson's diversity index across productive rearrangements. The table was pulled from immuneACCESS by TCRdb, which kept in-frame rearrangements only. Such tables lose some clones; where checked, under half of the loss comes from unresolved V genes, and the rest has no known cause. D and trimming come from the DNA, and the V and J calls and clone size come from that table. The sample has under 50,000 clones on record, roughly 83% of them singletons. The ten largest clonotypes hold about 59% of the sample.

There are 14 amino acids in the CDR3, from cysteine to phenylalanine inclusive. CDR3 DNA only is kept here, 42 bases in frame from base 1. CDR1 and CDR2 were assigned from the germline V gene (reference sequence) as GTSNPN and SVGIG. The junction carries 17 bases between V and J, which are trimmed by 4 bases and 8 bases respectively. General study outcomes and caveats: The quantity of clinical and demographic metadata differed by source and by participant and was supplied without curation.

The sequence derives from a man in his sixties or seventies with acute or convalescent COVID-19. Sequenced material: peripheral blood. The receptor chain draws on TRBV30 and TRBJ2-2; a weak D assignment points to TRBD1 (7 bases agree). CDR3 region: CAWTLRRGVGELFF. In nucleotides, the sequence is TGTGCCTGGACCCTGCGCAGGGGGGTGGGGGAGCTGTTTTTT.